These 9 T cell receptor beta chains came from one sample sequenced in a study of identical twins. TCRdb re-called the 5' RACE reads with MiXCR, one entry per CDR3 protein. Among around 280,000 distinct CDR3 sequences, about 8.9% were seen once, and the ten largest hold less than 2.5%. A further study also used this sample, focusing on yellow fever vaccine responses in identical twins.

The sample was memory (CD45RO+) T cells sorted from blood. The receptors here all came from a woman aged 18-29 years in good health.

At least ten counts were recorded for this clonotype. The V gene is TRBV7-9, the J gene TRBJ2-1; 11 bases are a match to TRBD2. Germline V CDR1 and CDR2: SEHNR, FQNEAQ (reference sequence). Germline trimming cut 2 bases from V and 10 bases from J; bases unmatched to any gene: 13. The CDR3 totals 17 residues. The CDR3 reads CASSLSPLAGGWVEQFF. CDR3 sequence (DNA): TGTGCCAGCAGCTTAAGCCCGCTAGCGGGAGGCTGGGTGGAGCAGTTCTTC.

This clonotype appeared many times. The CDR3: CASAQTGTLLSEQYV. In DNA, the CDR3 is TGTGCCAGCGCACAGACGGGGACTCTCTTGAGCGAGCAGTACGTC. The rearrangement joins TRBV28 to TRBJ2-7; TRBD2 might be the D (6 bases). The CDR3 totals 15 residues. Germline-derived CDR1 and CDR2 are MDHEN and SYDVKM. The V end was cut by 8 bases, the J end by 6 bases, with 23 bases between.

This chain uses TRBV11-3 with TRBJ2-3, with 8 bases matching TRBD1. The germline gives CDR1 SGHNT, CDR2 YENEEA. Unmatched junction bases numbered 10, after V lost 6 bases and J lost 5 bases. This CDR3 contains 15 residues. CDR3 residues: CASRQGQGERDTQYF. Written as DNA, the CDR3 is TGTGCCAGCAGACAAGGACAGGGTGAGAGAGATACGCAGTATTTT.

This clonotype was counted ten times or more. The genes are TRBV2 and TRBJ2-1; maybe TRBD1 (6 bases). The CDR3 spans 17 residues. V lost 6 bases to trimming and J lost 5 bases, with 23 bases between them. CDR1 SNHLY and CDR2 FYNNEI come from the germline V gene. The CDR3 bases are TGTGCCAGCAGATATAAGGGATTGGGGGCGCGGGACAATGAGCAGTTCTTC. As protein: CASRYKGLGARDNEQFF.

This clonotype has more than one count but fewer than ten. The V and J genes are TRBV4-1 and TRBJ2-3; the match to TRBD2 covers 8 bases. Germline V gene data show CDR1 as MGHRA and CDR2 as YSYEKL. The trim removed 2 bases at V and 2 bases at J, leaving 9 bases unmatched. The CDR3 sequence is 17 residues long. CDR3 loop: CASSQSGGSGNTDTQYF. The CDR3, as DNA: TGCGCCAGCAGCCAATCCGGCGGTAGCGGGAACACAGATACGCAGTATTTT.

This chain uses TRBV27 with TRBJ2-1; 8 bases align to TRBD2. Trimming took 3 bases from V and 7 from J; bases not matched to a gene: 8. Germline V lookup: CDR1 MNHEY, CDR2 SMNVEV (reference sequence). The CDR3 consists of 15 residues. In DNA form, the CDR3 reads TGTGCCAGCAGTTTTTCGGGGGGGGGCCTGAATGAGCAGTTCTTC. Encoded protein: CASSFSGGGLNEQFF.

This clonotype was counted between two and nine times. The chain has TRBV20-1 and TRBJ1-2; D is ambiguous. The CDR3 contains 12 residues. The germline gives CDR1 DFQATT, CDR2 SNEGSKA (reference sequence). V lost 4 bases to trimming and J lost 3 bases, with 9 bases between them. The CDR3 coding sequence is TGCAGTGCTAACGCAGGACACTATGGCTACACCTTC. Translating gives CSANAGHYGYTF.

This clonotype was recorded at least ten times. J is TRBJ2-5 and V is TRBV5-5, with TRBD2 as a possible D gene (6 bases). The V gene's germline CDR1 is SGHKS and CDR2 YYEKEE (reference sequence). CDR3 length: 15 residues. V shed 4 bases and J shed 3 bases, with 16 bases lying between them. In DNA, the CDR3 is TGTGCCAGCAGCGTAAGGGGACTCCACGAAGAGACCCAGTACTTC. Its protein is CASSVRGLHEETQYF.

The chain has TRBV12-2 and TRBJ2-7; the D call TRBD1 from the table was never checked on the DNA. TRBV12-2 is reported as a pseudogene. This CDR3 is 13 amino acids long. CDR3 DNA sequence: TGTGCAAGTCGCTTACCAGGGTCCTACGAGCAGTACGTC. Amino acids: CASRLPGSYEQYV.